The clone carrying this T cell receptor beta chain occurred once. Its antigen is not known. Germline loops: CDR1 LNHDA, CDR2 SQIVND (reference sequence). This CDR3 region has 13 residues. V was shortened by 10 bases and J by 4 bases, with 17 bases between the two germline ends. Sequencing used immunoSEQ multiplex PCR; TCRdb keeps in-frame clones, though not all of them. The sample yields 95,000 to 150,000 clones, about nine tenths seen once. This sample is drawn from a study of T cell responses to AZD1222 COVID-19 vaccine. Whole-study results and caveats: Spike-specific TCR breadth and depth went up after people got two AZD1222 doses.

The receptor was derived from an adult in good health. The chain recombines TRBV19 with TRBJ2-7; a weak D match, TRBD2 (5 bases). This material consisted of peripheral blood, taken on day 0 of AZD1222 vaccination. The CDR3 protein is CATSGDSAYEQYF. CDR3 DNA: TGTGCCACCTCCGGGGATAGCGCTTACGAGCAGTACTTC.